This T cell receptor (beta chain) comes out of a study of siplizumab effects on memory and regulatory T cells. Unstimulated naive, memory, effector memory and TEMRA subsets underwent sequencing in three donor pairs. With respect to this clone: Its specificity is not known.

Findings of the study overall: Naive T cells were seemingly more diverse than memory cells, and major contributions to the alloresponse seemed to be made by them.

Every sample had approximately 10^5 of its TCR templates assayed. Produced via immunoSEQ multiplex PCR; TCRdb's table is partial and in-frame only. The sample holds approximately 28,000 clones, around 84% seen once. The receptor was isolated from a human donor in good health. Sequences were obtained from memory CD4+ T cells sorted from blood.

In DNA, the CDR3 is TGTGCCACCGCGGAGTTCCCCTACAATGAGCAGTTCTTC. Amino acids: CATAEFPYNEQFF. The V and J genes are TRBV6-5 and TRBJ2-1; D is unclear. V lost 10 bases and J 2 bases, leaving 12 bases between the germline ends. This CDR3 is 13 amino acids long. Germline CDR1 MNHEY, CDR2 SVGAGI.